What follows is one T cell receptor beta chain and its context. These data come from a study of monozygotic twins with inflammatory bowel disease. Generation of cDNA took place in eight separate reactions per sample. TCRdb reanalyzed the 5' RACE reads and collapses them to one entry per CDR3 protein, without DNA. The sample's table shows around 370,000 distinct CDR3 sequences. CDR1 is DFQATT, CDR2 SNEGSKA, per germline (reference sequence). CDR3 length: 15 residues. V is TRBV20-1 and J is TRBJ1-2; absent DNA, TCRdb's TRBD1 call cannot be checked. Sequenced: blood. The TCR originated in a human donor with ulcerative colitis or Crohn's disease, or a healthy co-twin of an affected twin (not recorded which). CDR3 in amino acids: CSAGAGGRDGYGYTF.